This is a list of T cell receptor beta chains from one sample in a study of blood T cell repertoires in COVID-19. The table came from immunoSEQ multiplex PCR; TCRdb's copy has only in-frame clones and leaves some out. The repertoire holds fewer than 35,000 clones, roughly 90% seen once, with roughly 2.1% in the top ten. The sample was peripheral blood. The receptor set was obtained from a man aged 50 to 59 with active or convalescent COVID-19. Both conserved end residues are trimmed from each CDR3. Not all rows give a size; the values are once, few, many and, for expanded clones, a class.

abundance	j_gene	v_gene	CDR3aa
.	TRBJ1-5	TRBV6-5	ASSPTGRQPQH
.	TRBJ2-3	TRBV7-9	ASSSSGGSTDTQY
.	TRBJ2-7	TRBV24-1	ATSNGPTQY
.	TRBJ2-2	TRBV4-3	ASSQVFRGTGELF
.	TRBJ1-5	TRBV20-1	SASRAGGLSNQPQH
.	TRBJ2-5	TRBV29-1	SVVSGEETQY
.	TRBJ1-1	TRBV5-1	ASSRDRGVTEAF
.	TRBJ2-5	TRBV5-4	ASSRTSGSWETQY
.	TRBJ1-4	TRBV9	ASSVGGEGSEKLF
.	TRBJ2-3	TRBV10-3	AIRRSGITDTQY
.	TRBJ2-5	TRBV2	ASSFRTVQETQY
.	TRBJ2-1	TRBV27	ASSPRQGTANEQF
few	TRBJ2-7	TRBV7-2	ASRVEGQLPYEQY
.	TRBJ2-3	TRBV7-2	ASSARTSRDTQY
medium-sized	TRBJ1-5	TRBV3-1/TRBV3-2	ASSQGFMRGSNQPQH
once	TRBJ2-7	TRBV7-8	ASSLLGSSYEQY
.	TRBJ1-1	TRBV4-1	ASSQNLQGNMNTEAF
.	TRBJ2-7	TRBV2	ASSEWGDRGYEQY
.	TRBJ1-5	TRBV18	ASSGGQAGNQPQH
.	TRBJ2-7	TRBV4-1	ASSQGYYSGRAPSNEQY
.	TRBJ1-2	TRBV27	ASSFRDRVGYT
.	TRBJ1-1	TRBV5-4	ASSKDSVGLTEAF
.	TRBJ2-7	TRBV10-2	ASRGTSGTYEQY
.	TRBJ2-7	TRBV5-1	ASSPTNQGLQQY
.	TRBJ2-6	TRBV30	AIRQGSTGANVLT
.	TRBJ1-1	TRBV28	ASGQGATEAF
.	TRBJ2-2	TRBV11-2	ASSFGRAATGELF
.	TRBJ2-5	TRBV7-8	ASSLVSPETQY
.	TRBJ1-1	TRBV7-8	ASSPKQGMNTEAF
.	TRBJ2-1	TRBV24-1	ATSPSSWGAYNEQF
.	TRBJ2-7	TRBV4-3	ASSQLGGGVYEQY
few	TRBJ2-3	TRBV7-2	ASSLTRIAGGGRTDTQY
few	TRBJ2-2	TRBV6-5	ASGSGNTGELF
few	TRBJ2-1	TRBV5-4	ASSLGYRDNEQF
.	TRBJ2-5	TRBV19	ASASGETQY
once	TRBJ1-2	TRBV30	AWEGVRYGYT
once	TRBJ1-5	TRBV28	ASRRGGGQPQH
.	TRBJ2-1	TRBV15	ATSRGEAGGVAYNEQF
once	TRBJ1-2	TRBV4-1	ASSQDDQGARGYT
.	TRBJ2-7	TRBV28	ASSLLGQTYEQY
.	TRBJ1-1	TRBV3-1/TRBV3-2	ASSQLGNTEAF
.	TRBJ2-2	TRBV5-1	ASSLGQGGGELF
once	TRBJ1-4	TRBV28	ASSWAPGQENEKLF
.	TRBJ1-2	TRBV6-5	ASKTGITAYGYT
.	TRBJ1-6	TRBV4-3	ASSQDLTGRGSPLH
.	TRBJ2-7	TRBV7-9	ASSLGKGPTSFYEQY
.	TRBJ2-5	TRBV5-6	ASSYDRGETQY
.	TRBJ2-3	TRBV5-5	ASTLIGAGGGDTQY
.	TRBJ2-5	TRBV3-1/TRBV3-2	ASSQGGTQY
.	TRBJ1-2	TRBV14	ASSSRDSTYYGYT
.	TRBJ1-5	TRBV10-2	ASSEGGPDQPQH
once	TRBJ1-2	TRBV7-9	ASSLSYWDRGFRGYT
once	TRBJ2-1	TRBV30	AWSVGLAGLNEQF
.	TRBJ2-3	TRBV13	ASSSREGTTDTQY
.	TRBJ2-7	TRBV28	ASSFDRTLHSYEQY